There are a few counts of the clone carrying this TCR beta chain. The antigen is undetermined. The data originate from a study of T-cell memory formation after mild COVID-19. Study information: TCR clusters mostly belonged to single donors. Study results and caveats: Chiefly within CM and EM were the contracting CD4+ clones; CD8+ ones were within EMRA. Day 15 to 85 contracting clones showed balanced CD4/CD8; day 15 to 37 expanders favored CD4+. Memory sampled before infection contained some responding clones, suggesting cross-reactive memory joined.

The CDR3 loop spans 14 amino acids. CDR1 and CDR2 (germline): SQVTM, ANQGSEA. V gave up 7 bases and J gave up 5 bases; unmatched junction bases: 11. Each CDR3 protein gets one entry after TCRdb re-called the 5' RACE reads with MiXCR. The table includes approximately 300,000 distinct CDR3 sequences, approximately 19% detected once. The clonotype was recovered from a young man who had mild COVID-19 (a few samples of this study predate the infection). Cell type and time point are not known. Sample: PBMCs or a T cell subset sorted from them (not recorded which). V gene TRBV29-1 combines with J gene TRBJ2-5, with TRBD1 matching 9 bases. Here the CDR3 reads CSAPGQGYVETQYF. DNA for the CDR3: TGCAGCGCACCCGGACAGGGGTACGTGGAGACCCAGTACTTC. Using reference TRBV29-1 and TRBJ2-5 for the parts outside the CDR3, the full variable domain is SAVISQKPSRDICQRGTSLTIQCQVDSQVTMMFWYRQQPGQSLTLIATANQGSEATYESGFVIDKFPISRPNLTFSTLTVSNMSPEDSSIYLCSAPGQGYVETQYFGPGTRLLVL.